This TCR beta chain was documented in a study of blood T cell repertoires in COVID-19. CDR3 length equals 13 residues. V was shortened by 3 bases and J by 2 bases, with 7 bases between the two germline ends. The V gene's germline CDR1 is MDHEN and CDR2 SYDVKM. Assay: immunoSEQ multiplex PCR; the TCRdb copy retains only in-frame clones and omits some. This table has about 140,000 clones, over 80% appearing once. Material: peripheral blood. The rearrangement links TRBV28 to TRBJ1-2, with TRBD1 as a possible D gene (5 bases). The source is a woman older than 75 with acute or convalescent COVID-19. The DNA of the CDR3 is TGTGCCAGCAGTTTCCCAGGGAACTATGGCTACACCTTC. As protein: CASSFPGNYGYTF.